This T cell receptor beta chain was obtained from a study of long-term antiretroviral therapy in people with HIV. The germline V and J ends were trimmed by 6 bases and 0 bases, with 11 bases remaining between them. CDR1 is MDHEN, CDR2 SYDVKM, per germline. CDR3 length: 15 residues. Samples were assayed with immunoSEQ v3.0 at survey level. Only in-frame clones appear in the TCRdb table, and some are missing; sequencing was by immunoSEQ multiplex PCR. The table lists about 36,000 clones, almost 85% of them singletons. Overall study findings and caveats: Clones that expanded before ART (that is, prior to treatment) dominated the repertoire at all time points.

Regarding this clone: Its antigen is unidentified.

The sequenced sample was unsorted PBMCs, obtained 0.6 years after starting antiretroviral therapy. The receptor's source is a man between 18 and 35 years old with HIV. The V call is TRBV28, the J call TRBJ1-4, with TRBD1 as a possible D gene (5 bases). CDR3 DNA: TGTGCCAGCAGCCCGCAGGGCTCAACTAATGAAAAACTGTTTTTT. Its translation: CASSPQGSTNEKLFF.